This T cell receptor (beta chain) was captured by sequencing in a study of blood T cell repertoires in COVID-19. In the study overall: The analysed material was cDNA or gDNA that came from T cells, B-cell-depleted T cells, or PBMCs.

This clone was seen more than once but under ten times. Original methodology: How many nucleated cells were present was estimated from reference gene primer amplification. The repertoire was sequenced with immunoSEQ multiplex PCR; TCRdb's copy has only in-frame clones and lacks some. That table is the source of V, J and clone size, and D and trimming were worked out from the DNA. The sample comprises around 300,000 clones, about nine tenths of which are singletons, and 1% rests with the top ten. The sequencing sample was made of peripheral blood. The clonotype comes from a man in his fifties or sixties with active or convalescent COVID-19.

The CDR3 region is CASSISTRWQYF. DNA of the CDR3: TGTGCCAGCAGCATCTCAACTAGATGGCAGTACTTC. The J gene is TRBJ2-5, the V gene TRBV7-9; the D gene is possibly TRBD2 (5 bases). The CDR3 is 12 amino acids. V lost 5 bases to trimming and J lost 11 bases, with 15 bases between them. Germline lookup yields CDR1 SEHNR and CDR2 FQNEAQ (reference sequence).